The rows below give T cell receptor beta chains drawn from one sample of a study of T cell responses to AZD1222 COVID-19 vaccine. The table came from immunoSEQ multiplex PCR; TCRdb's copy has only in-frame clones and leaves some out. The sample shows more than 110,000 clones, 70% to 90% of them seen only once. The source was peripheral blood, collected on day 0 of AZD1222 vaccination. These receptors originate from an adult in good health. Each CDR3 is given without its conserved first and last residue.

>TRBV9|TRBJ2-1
ASSVLQGGEQF
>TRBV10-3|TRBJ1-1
AISEGGGNTEAF
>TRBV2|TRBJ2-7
ASSTTVLEYEQY
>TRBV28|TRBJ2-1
ASAQTGKEQF
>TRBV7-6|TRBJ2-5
ASSPWAEETQY
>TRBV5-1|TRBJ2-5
ASSLGLAGGETQY
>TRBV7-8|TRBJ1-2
ASSFQGVGYT
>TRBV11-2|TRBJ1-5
ASREDRESHQPQH
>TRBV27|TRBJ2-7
ASSNRWGLGYEQY
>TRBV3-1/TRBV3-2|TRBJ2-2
ASSPSGGHGELF
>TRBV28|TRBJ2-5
ASSLSGGGLETQY
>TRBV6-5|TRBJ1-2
ASTDAGGGYT
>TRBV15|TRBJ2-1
ATSSPYNEQF
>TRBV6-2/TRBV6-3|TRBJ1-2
ASSSGSGDYGYT
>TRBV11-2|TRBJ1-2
ASSLEGGGVGGYT
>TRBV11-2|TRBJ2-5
ASSAPAGGRQTQY
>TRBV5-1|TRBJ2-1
ASSTPMAPPNEQF
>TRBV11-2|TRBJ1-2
ASSLIGGNYGYT
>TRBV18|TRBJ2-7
ASSSSGGAYEQY
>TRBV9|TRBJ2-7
ASSPRTGTTYEQY
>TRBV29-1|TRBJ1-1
SVAGLESEAF
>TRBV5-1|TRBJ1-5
ASSLDGQVNQPQH
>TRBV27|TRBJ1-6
ASSLTNSPLH
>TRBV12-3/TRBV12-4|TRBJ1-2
ASSQGLDRYT
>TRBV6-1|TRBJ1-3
ASSEAGHRPLGNTIY
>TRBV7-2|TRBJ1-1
ASSLEQGVSEAF
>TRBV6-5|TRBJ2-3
ASRDTGTTTDTQY
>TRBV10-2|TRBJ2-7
ASSYTDYEQY
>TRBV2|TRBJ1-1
ASSDDRGGTEAF
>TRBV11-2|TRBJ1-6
ASSLVVADNSPLH
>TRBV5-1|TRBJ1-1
ASTIGGGASTEAF
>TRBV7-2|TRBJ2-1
ASSLGGSLADEQF
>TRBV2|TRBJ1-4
ASKGTNEKLF
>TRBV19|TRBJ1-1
ASSERPHTEAF
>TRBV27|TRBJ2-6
ASSGTESSGANVLT
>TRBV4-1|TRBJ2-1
ASSRDIGNEQF
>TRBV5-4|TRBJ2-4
ASSFAGPGNIQY
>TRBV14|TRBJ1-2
ASSQAGGGPGYT
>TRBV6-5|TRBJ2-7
ASSYSPAVEQY
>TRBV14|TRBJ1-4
ASSQRQATNEKLF
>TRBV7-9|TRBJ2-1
ASSRSGSDNEQF
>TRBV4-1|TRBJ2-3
ASSPFSNRATDTQY
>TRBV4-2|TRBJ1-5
ASSQDQTEYSNQPQH
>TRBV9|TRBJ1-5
ASSAGGFSNQPQH
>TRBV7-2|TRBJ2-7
ASSLGVMAGYEQY
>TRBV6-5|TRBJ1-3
ASSLGGGGGNTIY
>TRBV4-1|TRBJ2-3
ASSNRGGADTDTQY
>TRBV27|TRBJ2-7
ASTSPGHLYEQY
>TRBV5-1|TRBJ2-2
ASSQAGLRTGELF
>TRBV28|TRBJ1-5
ASSRRSSNQPQH
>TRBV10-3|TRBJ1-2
AISTAIYGYT
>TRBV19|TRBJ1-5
ASSMQGQQPQH
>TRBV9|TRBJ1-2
ASSPEGTANYGYT
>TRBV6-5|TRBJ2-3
ASSLAGGSPDTQY
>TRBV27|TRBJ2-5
ARDREEETQY